These 22 T cell receptor beta chains originate from one sample sequenced in a study of cytomegalovirus exposure and HLA in healthy donors. It was with 60 Vbeta and 13 Jbeta primers that the PCR ran. Profiling relied on immunoSEQ multiplex PCR, and the TCRdb table lists in-frame clones only, not all of them. The table records more than 150,000 clones, about 85% of them present only once. Sequenced input: PBMCs. Source of these receptors: a girl aged 10-17 years in good health and CMV-seropositive.

The rearrangement joins TRBV19 to TRBJ1-5; 10 bases map to TRBD1. Germline V gives CDR1 LNHDA, CDR2 SQIVND (reference sequence). The CDR3 loop spans 15 amino acids. V lost 5 bases to trimming and J lost 6 bases; unmatched junction nucleotides: 7. CDR3: CASSLDRGLIQPQHF. CDR3 nucleotides: TGTGCCAGTAGTCTCGACAGGGGGCTTATTCAGCCCCAGCATTTT.

The V gene is TRBV19, the J gene TRBJ2-1; the D gene is possibly TRBD2 (5 bases). Trimming removed 3 bases from V and 2 bases from J, with 14 bases in between. The CDR3 is 16 residues long. Germline V gene lookup returns CDR1 LNHDA and CDR2 SQIVND (reference sequence). DNA of the CDR3: TGTGCCAGTAGTATGTATGGTAGCGAACCCTACAATGAGCAGTTCTTC. Protein sequence: CASSMYGSEPYNEQFF.

This chain links TRBV29-1 with TRBJ2-3, with D perhaps TRBD2 (5 bases). Germline loops: CDR1 SQVTM, CDR2 ANQGSEA. CDR3 size: 12 residues. With 6 bases removed from V and 5 bases from J, the gap between germline ends came to 12 bases. CDR3 nucleotides: TGCAGCGTAGCCATCAGCGGAGATACGCAGTATTTT. Translating it yields CSVAISGDTQYF.

The CDR3 loop is CASSPSLAGVSNEQFF. DNA of the CDR3: TGTGCCAGCAGCCCCTCACTAGCGGGAGTTAGCAATGAGCAGTTCTTC. The chain uses TRBV4-2 and TRBJ2-1; 11 bases map to TRBD2. The CDR3 spans 16 residues. Germline trimming cut 4 bases from V and 6 bases from J; bases unmatched to any gene: 8. Germline CDR1 is LGHNA and CDR2 is YNFKEQ.

The V call is TRBV6-5, the J call TRBJ1-1; tentative D call: TRBD1 (5 bases). The germline V and J ends were trimmed by 4 bases and 1 base, with 7 bases remaining between them. This CDR3 is built from 13 residues. Germline loops: CDR1 MNHEY, CDR2 SVGAGI. The CDR3 here is CASSWGGNTEAFF. CDR3 DNA sequence: TGTGCCAGCAGTTGGGGGGGGAACACTGAAGCTTTCTTT.

The J gene is TRBJ2-1, the V gene TRBV18; D is possibly TRBD2 (5 bases). This CDR3 comprises 14 residues. V lost 3 bases, J lost 0 bases, and 6 bases lay in between. CDR1 and CDR2 (germline): KGHSH, LQKENI. In DNA form, the CDR3 reads TGTGCCAGCTCACCCGGACTCTCCTACAATGAGCAGTTCTTC. Amino acids: CASSPGLSYNEQFF.

This sequence joins TRBV2 and TRBJ1-2, with 8 nucleotides matching TRBD1. V lost 4 bases and J lost 2; bases outside the gene matches: 6. This CDR3 is built from 15 residues. Per germline, CDR1 SNHLY and CDR2 FYNNEI. The CDR3: CASSVGQGLNYGYTF. The CDR3, as DNA: TGTGCCAGCAGTGTTGGACAGGGATTAAACTATGGCTACACCTTC.

The gene calls are TRBV6-5 and TRBJ2-1, with D unclear. CDR3 length: 14 residues. Germline CDR1 and CDR2: MNHEY and SVGAGI. Between the trimmed V and J ends, which lost 2 bases and 2 bases, there was a span of 7 bases. CDR3 DNA sequence: TGTGCCAGCAGTTACCGCGGTACCTACAATGAGCAGTTCTTC. The encoded protein is CASSYRGTYNEQFF.

CDR3 amino acids: CASSLRDTEAFF. CDR3 nucleotide sequence: TGTGCCAGCAGTCTTCGCGACACTGAAGCTTTCTTT. V is TRBV28 and J is TRBJ1-1; D unclear. The germline CDR1 and CDR2 sequences are MDHEN and SYDVKM. The CDR3 has 12 amino acids. Trimming removed 5 bases at V and 3 bases at J, with 7 bases between.

About this clone: At one boundary the junction diverges from the germline segment, which might be a read error. The rearrangement joins TRBV11-1 to TRBJ2-7; D gene ambiguous. CDR3 length: 15 amino acids. The germline gives CDR1 SGHAT, CDR2 FQDESV (reference sequence). CDR3 residues: CVSSLERGNSYEQYF. In DNA form, the CDR3 reads TGTGTCAGCAGCCTCGAACGTGGCAACTCCTACGAGCAGTACTTC.

This chain joins TRBV5-5 and TRBJ2-2, with a weak D call TRBD2 (5 bases). The germline V and J ends were trimmed by 3 bases and 2 bases, with 11 bases remaining between them. CDR3 size: 15 residues. CDR1 is SGHKS, CDR2 YYEKEE, per germline (reference sequence). The CDR3 loop reads CASSSRGGNTGELFF. The CDR3 DNA sequence: TGTGCCAGCAGCTCTCGAGGAGGTAACACCGGGGAGCTGTTTTTT.

This chain joins TRBV6-6 and TRBJ2-7, with D maybe TRBD2 (6 bases). The germline V and J ends were trimmed by 5 bases and 3 bases, with 14 bases remaining between them. Germline CDR1 reads MNHNY; CDR2 reads SVGAGI (reference sequence). The CDR3 loop spans 14 amino acids. CDR3 sequence: CASSNRDWSYEQYF. Written as DNA, the CDR3 is TGTGCCAGCAGTAACCGGGACTGGAGCTACGAGCAGTACTTC.

This sequence joins TRBV7-9 and TRBJ1-2; 8 nucleotides agree with TRBD1. Germline CDR1 SEHNR, CDR2 FQNEAQ (reference sequence). V lost 5 bases and J lost 8; bases outside the gene matches: 7. The CDR3 extends over 13 amino acids. The CDR3 loop reads CASSLQGAGGYTF. In DNA, the CDR3 is TGTGCCAGCAGCCTCCAGGGGGCGGGAGGCTACACCTTC. The full variable domain, rest sourced from reference TRBV7-9 and TRBJ1-2, is DTGVSQNPRHKITKRGQNVTFRCDPISEHNRLYWYRQTLGQGPEFLTYFQNEAQLEKSRLLSDRFSAERPKGSFSTLEIQRTEQGDSAMYLCASSLQGAGGYTFGSGTRLTVV.

This clone has only a few counts. The chain has TRBV6-4 and TRBJ2-3, with D maybe TRBD1 (6 bases). CDR1 is MRHNA and CDR2 is SNTAGT in the germline V gene. This CDR3 spans 14 amino acids. With 0 bases removed from V and 4 bases from J, the gap between germline ends came to 8 bases. CDR3 sequence reads: CASSDSQGADTQYF. DNA of the CDR3: TGTGCCAGCAGTGACTCACAGGGTGCAGATACGCAGTATTTT.

V gene TRBV18 combines with J gene TRBJ2-7; the D gene is possibly TRBD2 (6 bases). Trimming stripped 6 bases from V and 1 base from J, with 10 bases between. The CDR3 is made up of 13 amino acids. The V gene's germline CDR1 is KGHSH and CDR2 LQKENI. CDR3 bases: TGTGCCAGCTCCGGGGGACGGTCCTACGAGCAGTACTTC. This sequence encodes CASSGGRSYEQYF.

The table lists this clone with a few counts. The chain links TRBV5-1 to TRBJ1-4; 7 bases agree with TRBD1. This CDR3 has 15 amino acids. With 4 bases clipped from V and 3 bases from J, the junction kept 6 bases outside the gene matches. Germline lookup yields CDR1 SGHRS and CDR2 YFSETQ. The CDR3 region is CASSTDRAPNEKLFF. Written as DNA, the CDR3 is TGCGCCAGCAGCACTGACAGGGCCCCTAATGAAAAACTGTTTTTT.

This chain joins TRBV5-1 and TRBJ2-2, with D maybe TRBD2 (6 bases). Germline V lookup: CDR1 SGHRS, CDR2 YFSETQ. Deletions cut 2 bases from V and 0 bases from J, with 8 bases between. The CDR3 totals 15 residues. The CDR3 protein is CASSFSGTNTGELFF. In nucleotides, the CDR3 is TGCGCCAGCAGCTTTAGCGGAACGAACACCGGGGAGCTGTTTTTT.

The chain uses TRBV5-5 and TRBJ2-7; the D gene is possibly TRBD1 (6 bases). The V and J ends lost 4 bases and 2 bases respectively, with 13 bases between them. CDR1 is SGHKS, CDR2 YYEKEE, per germline (reference sequence). The CDR3 runs 14 residues. Here the CDR3 DNA reads TGTGCCAGCAGCCTCCGGACAGCTACCTACGAGCAGTACTTC. This codes for CASSLRTATYEQYF.

This clone was seen only once. The chain combines TRBV6-5 with TRBJ2-7; 10 positions match TRBD2. Germline V lookup: CDR1 MNHEY, CDR2 SVGAGI. V dropped 2 bases and J dropped 2; count of bases not matched to a gene: 3. The CDR3 is made up of 15 amino acids. The CDR3 DNA reads as TGTGCCAGCAGTTACCGGACTAGCGGCACCTACGAGCAGTACTTC. This translates into CASSYRTSGTYEQYF.

The genes are TRBV10-3 and TRBJ1-1, with TRBD1 as a possible D gene (6 bases). Germline assignment: CDR1 ENHRY and CDR2 SYGVKD. V was trimmed by 4 bases and J by 4 bases, leaving 16 bases between them. This CDR3 region has 15 residues. In DNA, the CDR3 is TGTGCCATCAGTGCAATACAGGTCAGGGGCACTGAAGCTTTCTTT. This encodes CAISAIQVRGTEAFF.

This clone was recorded only once. The chain couples TRBV30 to TRBJ1-1; the D gene is possibly TRBD1 (5 bases). Per germline, CDR1 GTSNPN and CDR2 SVGIG (reference sequence). V lost 0 bases and J 10 bases, leaving 12 bases between the germline ends. The CDR3 covers 12 residues. The CDR3 DNA reads TGTGCCTGGAGTGTACAATTGGGGGGAGCTTTCTTT. Translated, it gives CAWSVQLGGAFF.

V and J are TRBV6-6 and TRBJ2-7; D gene uncertain. CDR1 and CDR2 from the germline V gene are MNHNY and SVGAGI (reference sequence). The CDR3 runs to 14 residues. V gave up 0 bases and J gave up 0 bases, with 6 bases separating them. CDR3 residues: CASSYSRSSYEQYF. CDR3 DNA: TGTGCCAGCAGTTACTCACGGAGCTCCTACGAGCAGTACTTC.